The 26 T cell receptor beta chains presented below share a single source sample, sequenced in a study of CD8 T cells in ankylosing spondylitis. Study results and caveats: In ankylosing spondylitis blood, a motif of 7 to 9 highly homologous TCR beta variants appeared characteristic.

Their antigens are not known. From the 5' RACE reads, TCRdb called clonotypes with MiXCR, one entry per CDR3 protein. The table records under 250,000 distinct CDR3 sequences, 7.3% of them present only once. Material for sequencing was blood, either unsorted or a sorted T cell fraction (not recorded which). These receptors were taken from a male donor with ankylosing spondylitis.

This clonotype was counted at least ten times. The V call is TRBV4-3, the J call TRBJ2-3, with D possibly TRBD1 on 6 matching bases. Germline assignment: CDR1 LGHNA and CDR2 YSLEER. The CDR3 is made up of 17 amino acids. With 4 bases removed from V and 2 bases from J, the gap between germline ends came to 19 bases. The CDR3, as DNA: TGCGCCAGCAGCCTCGACCGAGGGACACTCCTCACAGATACGCAGTATTTT. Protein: CASSLDRGTLLTDTQYF.

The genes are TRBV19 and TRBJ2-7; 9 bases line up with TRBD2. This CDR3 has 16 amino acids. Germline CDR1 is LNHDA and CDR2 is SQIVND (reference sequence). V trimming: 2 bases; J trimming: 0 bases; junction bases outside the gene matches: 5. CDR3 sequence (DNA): TGTGCCAGTAGTATAAGAAGCGGGAGGAGCTCCTACGAGCAGTACTTC. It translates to CASSIRSGRSSYEQYF.

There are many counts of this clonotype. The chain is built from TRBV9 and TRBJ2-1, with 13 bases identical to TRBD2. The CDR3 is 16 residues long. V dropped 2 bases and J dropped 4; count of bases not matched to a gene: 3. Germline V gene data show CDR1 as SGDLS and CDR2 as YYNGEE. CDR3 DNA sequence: TGTGCCAGCAGCGTCGGGACTAGCGGGGCTTACAATGAGCAGTTCTTC. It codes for CASSVGTSGAYNEQFF. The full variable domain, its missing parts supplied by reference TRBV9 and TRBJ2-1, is DSGVTQTPKHLITATGQRVTLRCSPRSGDLSVYWYQQSLDQGLQFLIQYYNGEERAKGNILERFSAQQFPDLHSELNLSSLELGDSALYFCASSVGTSGAYNEQFFGPGTRLTVL.

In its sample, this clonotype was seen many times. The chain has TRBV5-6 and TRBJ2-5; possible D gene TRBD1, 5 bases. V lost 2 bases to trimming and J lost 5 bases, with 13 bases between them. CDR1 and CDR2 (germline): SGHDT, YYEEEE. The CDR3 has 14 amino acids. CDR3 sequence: CASSFSDIMETQYF. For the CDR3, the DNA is TGTGCCAGCAGCTTCTCGGACATAATGGAGACCCAGTACTTC. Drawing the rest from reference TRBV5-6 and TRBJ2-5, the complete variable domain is DAGVTQSPTHLIKTRGQQVTLRCSPKSGHDTVSWYQQALGQGPQFIFQYYEEEERQRGNFPDRFSGHQFPNYSSELNVNALLLGDSALYLCASSFSDIMETQYFGPGTRLLVL.

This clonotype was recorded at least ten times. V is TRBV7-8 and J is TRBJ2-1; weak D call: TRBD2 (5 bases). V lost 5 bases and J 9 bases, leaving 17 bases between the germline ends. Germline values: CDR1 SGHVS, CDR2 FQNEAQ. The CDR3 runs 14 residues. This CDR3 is CASSLLAPGVEQFF. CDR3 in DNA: TGTGCCAGCAGCCTTCTAGCTCCCGGGGTTGAGCAGTTCTTC.

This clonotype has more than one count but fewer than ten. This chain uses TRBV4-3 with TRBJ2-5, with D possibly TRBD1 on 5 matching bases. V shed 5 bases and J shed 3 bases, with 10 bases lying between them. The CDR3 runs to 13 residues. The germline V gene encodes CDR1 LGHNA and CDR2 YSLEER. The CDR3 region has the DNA TGCGCCAGCAGCTACGACAGTGAAGAGACCCAGTACTTC. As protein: CASSYDSEETQYF.

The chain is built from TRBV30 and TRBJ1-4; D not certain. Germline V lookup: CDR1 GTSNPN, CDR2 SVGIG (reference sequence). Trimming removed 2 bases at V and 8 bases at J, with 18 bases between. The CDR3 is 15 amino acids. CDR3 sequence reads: CAWSPMIRVAEKLFF. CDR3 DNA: TGTGCCTGGAGTCCGATGATTCGAGTAGCCGAAAAACTGTTTTTT.

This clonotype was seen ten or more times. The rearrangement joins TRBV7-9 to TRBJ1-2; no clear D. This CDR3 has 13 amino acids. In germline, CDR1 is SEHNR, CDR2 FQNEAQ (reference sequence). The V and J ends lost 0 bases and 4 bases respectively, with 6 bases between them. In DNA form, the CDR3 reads TGTGCCAGCAGCTTAGCCTCGTTCTATGGCTACACCTTC. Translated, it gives CASSLASFYGYTF.

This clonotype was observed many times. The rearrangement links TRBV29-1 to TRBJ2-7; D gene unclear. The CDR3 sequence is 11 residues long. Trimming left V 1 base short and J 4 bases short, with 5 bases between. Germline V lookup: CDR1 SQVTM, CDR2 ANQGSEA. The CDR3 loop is CSVEVGYEQYF. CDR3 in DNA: TGCAGCGTTGAAGTGGGGTACGAGCAGTACTTC.

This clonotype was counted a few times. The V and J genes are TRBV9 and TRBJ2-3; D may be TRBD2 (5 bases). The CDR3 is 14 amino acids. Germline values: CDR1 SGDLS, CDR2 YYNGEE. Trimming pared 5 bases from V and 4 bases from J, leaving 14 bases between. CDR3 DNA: TGTGCCAGCAGGGATGAGGGAGTTCCAGATACGCAGTATTTT. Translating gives CASRDEGVPDTQYF. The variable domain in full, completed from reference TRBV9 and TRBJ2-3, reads DSGVTQTPKHLITATGQRVTLRCSPRSGDLSVYWYQQSLDQGLQFLIQYYNGEERAKGNILERFSAQQFPDLHSELNLSSLELGDSALYFCASRDEGVPDTQYFGPGTRLTVL.

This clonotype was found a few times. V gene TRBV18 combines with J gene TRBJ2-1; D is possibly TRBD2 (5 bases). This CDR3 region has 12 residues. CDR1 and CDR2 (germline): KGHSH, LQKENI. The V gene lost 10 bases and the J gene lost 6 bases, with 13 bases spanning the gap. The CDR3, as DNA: TGTGCCATCCCAGACTACCGCAATGAGCAGTTCTTC. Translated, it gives CAIPDYRNEQFF.

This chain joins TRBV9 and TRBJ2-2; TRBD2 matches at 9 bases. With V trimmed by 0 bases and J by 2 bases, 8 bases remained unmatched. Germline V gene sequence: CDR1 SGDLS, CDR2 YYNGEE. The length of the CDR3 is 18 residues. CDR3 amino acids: CASSVVASGAVNTGELFF. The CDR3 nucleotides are TGTGCCAGCAGCGTAGTGGCTAGCGGGGCCGTAAACACCGGGGAGCTGTTTTTT.

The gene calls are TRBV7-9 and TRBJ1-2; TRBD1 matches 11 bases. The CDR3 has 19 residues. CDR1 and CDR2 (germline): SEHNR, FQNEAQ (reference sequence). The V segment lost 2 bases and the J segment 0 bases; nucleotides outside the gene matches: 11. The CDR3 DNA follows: TGTGCCAGCAGCTTACCTATCAAGGACAGGGGGCTGACTAACTATGGCTACACCTTC. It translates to CASSLPIKDRGLTNYGYTF.

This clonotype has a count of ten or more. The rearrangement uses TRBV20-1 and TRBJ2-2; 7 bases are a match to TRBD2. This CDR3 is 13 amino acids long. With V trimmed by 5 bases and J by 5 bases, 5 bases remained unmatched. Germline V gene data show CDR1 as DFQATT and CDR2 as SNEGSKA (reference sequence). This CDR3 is CSAVFGRTGELFF. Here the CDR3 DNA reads TGCAGTGCTGTATTCGGGAGGACCGGGGAGCTGTTTTTT.

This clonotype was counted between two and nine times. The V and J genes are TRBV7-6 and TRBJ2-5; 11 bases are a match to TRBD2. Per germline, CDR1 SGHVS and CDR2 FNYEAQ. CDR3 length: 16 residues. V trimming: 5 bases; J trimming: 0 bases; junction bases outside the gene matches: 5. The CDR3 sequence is CASSALAGGYQETQYF. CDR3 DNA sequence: TGTGCCAGCAGCGCTCTAGCGGGAGGATACCAAGAGACCCAGTACTTC.

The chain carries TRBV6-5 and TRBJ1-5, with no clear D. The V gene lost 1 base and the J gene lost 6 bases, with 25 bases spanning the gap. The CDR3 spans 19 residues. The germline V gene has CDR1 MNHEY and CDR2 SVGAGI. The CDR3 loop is CASSYFSPNRGRHAQPQHF. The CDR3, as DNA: TGTGCCAGCAGTTACTTCAGCCCTAATCGGGGTAGACATGCTCAGCCCCAGCATTTT.

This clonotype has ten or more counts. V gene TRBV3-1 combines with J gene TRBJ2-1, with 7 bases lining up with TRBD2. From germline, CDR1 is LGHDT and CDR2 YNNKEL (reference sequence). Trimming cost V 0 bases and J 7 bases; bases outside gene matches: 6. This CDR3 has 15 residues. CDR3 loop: CASSQEAGRPNEQFF. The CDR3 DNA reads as TGTGCCAGCAGCCAAGAAGCGGGGAGGCCGAATGAGCAGTTCTTC.

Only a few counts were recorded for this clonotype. In DNA, the CDR3 is TGTGCCAGCCTGGACAGGACCTCTGGAAACACCATATATTTT. Translated: CASLDRTSGNTIYF. The chain recombines TRBV6-1 with TRBJ1-3; the match to TRBD1 covers 7 bases. The CDR3 has 14 residues. CDR1 and CDR2 from the germline V gene are MNHNS and SASEGT. The V segment lost 8 bases and the J segment 0 bases; nucleotides outside the gene matches: 4.

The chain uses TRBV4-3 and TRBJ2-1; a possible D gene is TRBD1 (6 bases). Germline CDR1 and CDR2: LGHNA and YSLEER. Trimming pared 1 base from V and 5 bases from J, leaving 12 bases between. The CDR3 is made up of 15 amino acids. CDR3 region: CASSQGQGLNNEQFF. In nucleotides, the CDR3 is TGCGCCAGCAGCCAAGGCCAGGGGCTCAACAATGAGCAGTTCTTC.

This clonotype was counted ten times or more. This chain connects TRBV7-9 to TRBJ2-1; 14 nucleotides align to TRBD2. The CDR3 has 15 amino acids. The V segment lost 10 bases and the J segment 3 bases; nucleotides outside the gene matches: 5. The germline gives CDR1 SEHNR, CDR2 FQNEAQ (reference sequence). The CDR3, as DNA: TGTGCCACAGGACTAGCGGGAGGTGACTACAATGAGCAGTTCTTC. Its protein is CATGLAGGDYNEQFF.

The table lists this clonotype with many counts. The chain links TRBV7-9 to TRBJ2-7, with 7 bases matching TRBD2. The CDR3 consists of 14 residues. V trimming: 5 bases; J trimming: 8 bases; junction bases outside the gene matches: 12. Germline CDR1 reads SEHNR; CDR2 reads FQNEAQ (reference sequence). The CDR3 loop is CASSTRDYNFQQYF. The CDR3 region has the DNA TGTGCCAGCAGCACCCGGGACTACAACTTCCAGCAGTACTTC.

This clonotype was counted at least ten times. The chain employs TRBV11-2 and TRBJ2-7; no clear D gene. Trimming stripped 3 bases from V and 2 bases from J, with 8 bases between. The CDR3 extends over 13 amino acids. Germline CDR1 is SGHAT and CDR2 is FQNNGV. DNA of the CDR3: TGTGCCAGCAGCTTCGGGCCTGCCTACGAGCAGTACTTC. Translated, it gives CASSFGPAYEQYF.

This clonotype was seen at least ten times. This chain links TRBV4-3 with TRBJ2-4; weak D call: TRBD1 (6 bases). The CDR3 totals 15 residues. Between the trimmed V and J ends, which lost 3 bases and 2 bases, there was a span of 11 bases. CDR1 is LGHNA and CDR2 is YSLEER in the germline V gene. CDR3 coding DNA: TGCGCCAGCAGCCAGAAAGGACAGACCAAAAACATTCAGTACTTC. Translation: CASSQKGQTKNIQYF.

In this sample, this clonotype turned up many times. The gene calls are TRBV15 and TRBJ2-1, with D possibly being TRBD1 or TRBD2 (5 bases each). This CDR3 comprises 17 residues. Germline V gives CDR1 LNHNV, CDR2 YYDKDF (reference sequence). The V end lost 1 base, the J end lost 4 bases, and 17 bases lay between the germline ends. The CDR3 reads CATSRAPWGLGYNEQFF. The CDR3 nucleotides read TGTGCCACCAGCAGAGCCCCCTGGGGGTTGGGTTACAATGAGCAGTTCTTC.

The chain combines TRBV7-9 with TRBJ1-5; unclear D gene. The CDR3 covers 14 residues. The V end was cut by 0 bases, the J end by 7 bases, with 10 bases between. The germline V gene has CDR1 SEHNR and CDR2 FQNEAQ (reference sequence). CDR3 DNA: TGTGCCAGCAGCTTAGCGCACGGACCGCAGCCCCAGCATTTT. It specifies CASSLAHGPQPQHF.

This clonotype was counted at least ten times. The chain's CDR3 is CASSQAAGDYGYTF. The CDR3 DNA reads as TGTGCCAGCAGCCAGGCGGCGGGAGACTATGGCTACACCTTC. The chain recombines TRBV6-2 or TRBV6-3 with TRBJ1-2; D unclear. The CDR3 is 14 residues long. Between the trimmed V and J ends, which lost 6 bases and 3 bases, there was a span of 14 bases. Germline CDR1 and CDR2: MNHEY and SVGEGT.